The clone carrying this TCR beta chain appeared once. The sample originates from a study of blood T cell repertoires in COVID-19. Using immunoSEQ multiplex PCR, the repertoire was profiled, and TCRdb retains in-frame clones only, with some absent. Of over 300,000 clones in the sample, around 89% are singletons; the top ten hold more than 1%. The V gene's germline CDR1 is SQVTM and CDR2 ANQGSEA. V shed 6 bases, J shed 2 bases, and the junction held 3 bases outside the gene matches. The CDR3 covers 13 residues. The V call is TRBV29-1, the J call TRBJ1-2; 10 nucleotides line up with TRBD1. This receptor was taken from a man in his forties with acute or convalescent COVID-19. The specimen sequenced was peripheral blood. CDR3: CSVWTGGNYGYTF. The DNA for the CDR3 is TGCAGCGTATGGACAGGGGGGAACTATGGCTACACCTTC.